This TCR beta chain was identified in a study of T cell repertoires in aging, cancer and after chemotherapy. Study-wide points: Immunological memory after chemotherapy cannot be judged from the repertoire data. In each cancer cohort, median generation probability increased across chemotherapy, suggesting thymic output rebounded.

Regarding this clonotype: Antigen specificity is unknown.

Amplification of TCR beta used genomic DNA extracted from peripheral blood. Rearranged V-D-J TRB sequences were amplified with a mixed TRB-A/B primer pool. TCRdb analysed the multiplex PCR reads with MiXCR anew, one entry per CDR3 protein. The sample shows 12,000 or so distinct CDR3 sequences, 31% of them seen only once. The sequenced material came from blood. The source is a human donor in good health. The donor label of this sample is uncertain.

The CDR3 DNA sequence: TGTGCCAGCCGACTCCGGGCAAATGCTGGCAATCAGCCCCAGCATTTT. Translating gives CASRLRANAGNQPQHF. This rearrangement joins TRBV6-5 to TRBJ1-5; D gene uncertain. Germline V CDR1 and CDR2: MNHEY, SVGAGI. The CDR3 contains 16 residues. Trimming left V 8 bases short and J 2 bases short, with 19 bases between.